The clone carrying this TCR beta chain has just one count. There are 15 residues in the CDR3. Germline V gives CDR1 LGHNA, CDR2 YSLEER. V shed 2 bases, J shed 8 bases, and the junction held 7 bases outside the gene matches. This specimen belongs to a study of blood T cell repertoires in COVID-19. Measured with immunoSEQ multiplex PCR; TCRdb has only the in-frame clones, and not every one. This table holds a few hundred thousand clones, about 85% found once. The chain joins TRBV4-3 to TRBJ2-1; 9 bases fit TRBD2. Sequenced input: peripheral blood. This receptor was taken from a human donor with COVID-19, enrolled during active disease. The donor label of this sample is uncertain. CDR3 sequence: CASSQSGGRGHEQFF. CDR3 bases: TGCGCCAGCAGCCAATCGGGCGGGAGGGGTCATGAGCAGTTCTTC.